The T cell receptor beta chain under discussion was sequenced for a study of shared clonotypes between healthy human individuals (dated by TCRdb to about 2020). Study-wide context: A couple of women and three men aged 18 to 49 years were included in the cohort. To increase sequencing depth and limit assay-specific biases, different laboratories used diverse techniques to prepare libraries and sequence TCR repertoires. Blood TCR repertoires of five healthy adults were deeply sequenced to estimate repertoire size and the extent of clonotype sharing between individuals. Each donor's leukapheresis produced roughly between about 0.9 and 9.5 billion PBMCs. For each donor, three plates each were used for CD4 naive and CD4 memory, two plates were used for CD8 naive, and one plate was used for CD8 memory.

Results the study describes overall, beyond this receptor: Higher generation probabilities were observed for clonotypes shared by all four sorted-subset donors than for non-shared clonotypes. Pairwise subsampling indicated that sequencing depth was expected to affect the degree of clonotype sharing among donors. Sampling was restricted to blood, and TCR repertoires in tissue are likely to differ from TCR repertoires in blood. Rarefaction of sorted-subset datasets indicated incomplete sequencing despite the large sequencing depth. The genetic and exposure-history diversity represented was limited by the small number of donors. Estimated clonotype richness was generally larger for naive than for memory subsets. Approximately 4.8% of naive CD4, 3.5% of naive CD8, roughly 2.4% of memory CD4, and around 0.4% of memory CD8 clonotypes were shared across a few donors.

Including the terminal cysteine and phenylalanine, the CDR3 comprises 14 residues. Only the CDR3 region is kept as DNA, spanning 42 bases read in frame from base 1. V is pruned by 5 bases and J by 7 bases, leaving 7 bases of the junction without a gene match. The germline V gene supplies CDR1 SGHAT and CDR2 FQNNGV. Using the deep immunoSEQ assay, multiplex PCR amplified TCR CDR3 regions from genomic DNA. For each cell subset, the extracted genomic DNA was distributed evenly across all wells of several immunoSEQ 96-well plates, and each plate served as one replicate. For sorted subsets, each replicate PCR was loaded with approximately 190 ng genomic DNA, equivalent to about 33,000 T cell genomes. Purified libraries were quantified with a Qubit 3.0 fluorometer, sized on a Bioanalyzer 2100, and re-quantified with the KAPA Library Quantification kit. Every immunoSEQ 96-well plate was sequenced on a dedicated single-read 150-cycle Illumina NextSeq 550 flow cell. The authors processed their data as follows. Because the immunoSEQ output included only junctional sequences and no quality scores, the filtering could not be the same as the filtering used for full-length reads. Sequences were annotated with PyIR, a Python wrapper for IgBLAST v1.9, and V/J genes and CDR3 were assigned using IMGT germline references. Reads were filtered out if the reads had weak V/J assignments (E-value above 1e-6), no CDR3, stop codons, out-of-frame junctions, or ambiguous translated residues. V3J clonotypes were defined by identical inferred V gene, J gene, and CDR3 amino acid sequence. Percentage overlap between repertoires was computed as shared unique clonotypes divided by the size of the smaller repertoire. Three approaches were used to assess repertoire richness: RTK rarefaction, the Chao1 estimator, and Recon v2.1 estimates of unobserved clonotypes. Generation probabilities were computed with OLGA for all TCRbeta clonotypes obtained by the gDNA method from several donors. The clones in this table, taken by TCRdb from immuneACCESS, are in-frame only. Not every clone is retained; where verified, under half of the shortfall comes from an unresolved V gene, and the cause of the rest is unknown. Clonal size and the V and J genes are those of that table, whereas D and trimming came from the DNA. Recorded for this sample are about 1.5 million clones; roughly 96% of them occurred a single time. The ten largest clones represent approximately 1.2% of the sample.

The donors were healthy, HIV-negative adults who had no recently reported acute infections or vaccinations. Every donor was a Caucasian adult residing in Nashville, Tennessee, USA. CD4+ T cells were enriched through magnetic negative selection, after which naive cells were positively selected on CD45RA and the remaining negative fraction served as the memory subset. Blood was obtained by leukapheresis, after which PBMCs were separated by Ficoll-Histopaque density gradient centrifugation and cryopreserved in liquid nitrogen vapor phase. Purity and quantity of every magnetically sorted T cell population were checked by analytical flow cytometry. Genomic DNA was isolated from every sorted fraction and measured by UV absorbance on a Nanodrop 2000c. A remark on this clone: Its antigen remains unidentified. Base qualities are not recorded, but no much larger clone differs from it by a single base.

Source material: naive CD4+ T cells sorted from blood. The cell subset or site label on this specimen signifies: CD45RA+ positively selected. The receptor comes from a man aged 30 to 39 in good health. The chain is assembled from TRBV11-2 and TRBJ1-5, with 8 middle bases fitting TRBD1. The sequenced DNA: TGTGCCAGCAGCCCGGACAGGGTGATCCAGCCCCAGCATTTT. This encodes CASSPDRVIQPQHF.